These 2 T cell receptor beta chains were sequenced from one sample in a study of monozygotic twins with inflammatory bowel disease. With the 5' RACE reads reprocessed, TCRdb shows one record per CDR3 protein and no DNA. This listing includes around 380,000 distinct CDR3 sequences. Sequenced input: blood. The receptors were sampled from a human donor with ulcerative colitis or Crohn's disease, or a healthy co-twin of an affected twin (not recorded which).

This chain's CDR3 is CASRRDRGHKLSPLHF. The chain has TRBV12-3 or TRBV12-4 and TRBJ1-6; the TCRdb call, TRBD1, lacks DNA for checking. The CDR3 is made up of 16 amino acids.

The chain employs TRBV15 and TRBJ1-5; TCRdb lists TRBD1, though no DNA is available to test this call. The length of the CDR3 is 16 residues. Germline values: CDR1 LNHNV, CDR2 YYDKDF (reference sequence). The CDR3 loop is CATSREGLGVNQPQHF.